This TCR beta chain was identified during a study of T cell repertoires in cytomegalovirus infection. TCRdb fed the reads into MiXCR, producing one record per CDR3 protein. Of some 110,000 distinct CDR3 sequences listed, about 9.4% are singletons. This CDR3 is 13 amino acids long. The germline CDR1 and CDR2 sequences are MRHNA and SNTAGT. V shed 2 bases and J 10 bases; nucleotides not matched to a gene: 5. Concerning this clonotype: Its antigen remains unidentified.

The sequence derives from a human donor in good health (CMV status not recorded). Some clones in this sample may be carry-over from other donors' samples. The chain carries TRBV6-4 and TRBJ2-1, with 7 bases identical to TRBD2. Material for sequencing was PBMCs, sequenced either directly or after in vitro stimulation (not recorded which). CDR3: CASSDAGVGEQFF. The CDR3 DNA follows: TGTGCCAGCAGTGACGCGGGAGTCGGAGAGCAGTTCTTC.